This TCR beta chain was sequenced during a study of blood T cell repertoires in COVID-19. At the level of the study: Donors in the United States, Italy and Spain gave samples during acute or convalescent COVID-19. The analysed material was cDNA or gDNA that came from T cells, B-cell-depleted T cells, or PBMCs.

Authors' methods: Amplification of reference gene primers was used by the study to estimate nucleated cell counts. Sequencing was performed with immunoSEQ multiplex PCR; in TCRdb, only in-frame clones are kept and a portion is missing. The DNA was the basis for D and trimming; V, J and clone size are from that table. Of 95,000 to 150,000 clones listed, roughly 84% are singletons. This CDR3 is 15 amino acids long. Per germline, CDR1 LGHNT and CDR2 FRNRAP. V was trimmed by 9 bases and J by 3 bases, leaving 21 bases between them. The V gene is TRBV12-5, the J gene TRBJ2-7, with D possibly matching TRBD1 (6 bases). The source is an elderly woman with acute or convalescent COVID-19. Sequenced material: peripheral blood. The CDR3 DNA sequence: TGTGCTAGCACCTTACAACAGGGCCTCGGCTACGAGCAGTACTTC. It codes for CASTLQQGLGYEQYF.